These 5 T cell receptor beta chains were all obtained from the same sample, sequenced in a study of T cell changes during pregnancy in multiple sclerosis. The assay was immunoSEQ multiplex PCR, and TCRdb's table has in-frame clones only and misses some. The table records more than 65,000 clones, 90% of them present only once. The sample here was peripheral blood, taken after pregnancy. Source of these receptors: a female donor in good health, enrolled as a control in a pregnancy study.

V usage is TRBV15 and J usage is TRBJ2-2; a weak D match, TRBD2 (6 bases). The CDR3 contains 14 residues. Germline V gives CDR1 LNHNV, CDR2 YYDKDF (reference sequence). V was pared by 3 bases and J by 1 base, with 6 bases between. The chain's CDR3 is CATSRGGNTGELFF. In nucleotides, the CDR3 is TGTGCCACCAGCAGGGGAGGGAACACCGGGGAGCTGTTTTTT.

This chain joins TRBV15 and TRBJ1-1, with D possibly TRBD1 on 6 matching bases. Germline CDR1 LNHNV, CDR2 YYDKDF (reference sequence). Between the trimmed V and J ends, which lost 3 bases and 4 bases, there was a span of 21 bases. The length of the CDR3 is 17 residues. As DNA, the CDR3 is TGTGCCACCAGCAGGACCGAAGGCCAGGGGCCAAGCACTGAAGCTTTCTTT. Translated: CATSRTEGQGPSTEAFF.

J is TRBJ2-3 and V is TRBV30, with TRBD1 identical over 10 bases. The length of the CDR3 is 14 residues. V trimming: 7 bases; J trimming: 0 bases; junction bases outside the gene matches: 4. Germline V lookup: CDR1 GTSNPN, CDR2 SVGIG (reference sequence). The CDR3 reads CAYGTGASTDTQYF. In DNA, the CDR3 is TGTGCCTACGGGACAGGGGCAAGCACAGATACGCAGTATTTT.

V and J are TRBV5-1 and TRBJ1-2; 10 bases align to TRBD1. V gave up 0 bases and J gave up 5 bases; unmatched junction bases: 1. CDR3 length equals 14 residues. CDR1 SGHRS and CDR2 YFSETQ come from the germline V gene. The CDR3 nucleotides read TGCGCCAGCAGCTTGGAGGGACAGGGGTATGGCTACACCTTC. The encoded protein is CASSLEGQGYGYTF.

The rearrangement links TRBV6-6 to TRBJ2-5; 7 bases align to TRBD1. V was clipped by 6 bases and J by 4 bases; unmatched bases: 5. The CDR3 is made up of 13 amino acids. Germline CDR1 reads MNHNY; CDR2 reads SVGAGI (reference sequence). The CDR3 DNA sequence: TGTGCCAGCAGGTCAGGGGGATTAGAGACCCAGTACTTC. Its protein is CASRSGGLETQYF.